This record looks at one T cell receptor beta chain sequence and its context. The data originate from a study of T cell responses to AZD1222 COVID-19 vaccine. From germline, CDR1 is SGHRS and CDR2 YFSETQ. Trimming at V came to 4 bases and at J to 3 bases, leaving 20 bases not matched to a gene. The CDR3 runs 19 residues. Assay: immunoSEQ multiplex PCR; the TCRdb copy retains only in-frame clones and omits some. The sample shows some 110,000 clones, around 82% of them seen only once. The material was peripheral blood, obtained on day 0 of AZD1222 vaccination. The rearrangement uses TRBV5-1 and TRBJ2-3; 7 bases match TRBD2. This receptor was taken from an adult in good health. CDR3: CASSRTPGGPGGVTDTQYF. CDR3 sequence (DNA): TGCGCCAGCAGCCGAACCCCGGGAGGTCCCGGAGGAGTGACAGATACGCAGTATTTT. Full variable domain (rest looked up from reference TRBV5-1 and TRBJ2-3): KAGVTQTPRYLIKTRGQQVTLSCSPISGHRSVSWYQQTPGQGLQFLFEYFSETQRNKGNFPGRFSGRQFSNSRSEMNVSTLELGDSALYLCASSRTPGGPGGVTDTQYFGPGTRLTVL.